Listed here is a single T cell receptor (beta chain). This sample also contains other DNA sequences that code for the same CDR3. The data are from a study of control samples from healthy donors and cancer patients. The data were produced by immunoSEQ multiplex PCR, yet TCRdb's version contains in-frame clones alone and is incomplete. This table has roughly 100,000 clones, under 90% appearing once. Input material: blood. This TCR derives from a woman aged 45 to 65 in good health.

This CDR3 is CASSPDGYEQYF. CDR3 bases: TGTGCCAGCAGCCCGGACGGTTACGAGCAGTACTTC. The J gene is TRBJ2-7, the V gene TRBV7-3; D is undetermined. The CDR3 has 12 residues. V lost 5 bases and J lost 4, with 9 bases in between. Per germline, CDR1 SGHTA and CDR2 FQGTGA. The full variable domain, with the rest looked up from reference TRBV7-3 and TRBJ2-7, is GAGVSQTPSNKVTEKGKYVELRCDPISGHTALYWYRQSLGQGPEFLIYFQGTGAADDSGLPNDRFFAVRPEGSVSTLKIQRTERGDSAVYLCASSPDGYEQYFGPGTRLTVT.